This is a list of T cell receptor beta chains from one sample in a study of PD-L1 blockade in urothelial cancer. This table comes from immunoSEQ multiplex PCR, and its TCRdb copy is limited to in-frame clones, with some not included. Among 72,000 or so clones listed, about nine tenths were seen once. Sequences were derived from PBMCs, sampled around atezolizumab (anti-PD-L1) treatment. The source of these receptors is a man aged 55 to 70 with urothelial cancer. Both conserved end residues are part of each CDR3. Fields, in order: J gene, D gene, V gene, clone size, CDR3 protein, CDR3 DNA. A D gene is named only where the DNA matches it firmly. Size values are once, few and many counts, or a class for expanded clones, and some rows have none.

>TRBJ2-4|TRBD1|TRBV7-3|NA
CASSLNPGQTNIQYF
TGTGCCAGCAGCTTAAACCCGGGACAGACAAACATTCAGTACTTC
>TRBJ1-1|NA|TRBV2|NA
CASRGQPMNTEAFF
TGTGCCAGCAGGGGACAACCCATGAACACTGAAGCTTTCTTT
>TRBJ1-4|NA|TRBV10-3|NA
CAITASGNNEKLFF
TGTGCCATCACTGCATCAGGGAATAATGAAAAACTGTTTTTT
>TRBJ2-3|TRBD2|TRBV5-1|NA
CASSLELAGRTDTQYF
TGCGCCAGCAGCTTGGAACTAGCGGGGCGCACAGATACGCAGTATTTT
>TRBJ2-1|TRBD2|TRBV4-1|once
CASSQDGTSGNEQFF
TGCGCCAGCAGCCAAGATGGGACTAGCGGAAATGAGCAGTTCTTC
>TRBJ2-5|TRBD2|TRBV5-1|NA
CASSLSPSGAETQYF
TGCGCCAGCAGCTTGAGTCCCAGCGGGGCGGAGACCCAGTACTTC
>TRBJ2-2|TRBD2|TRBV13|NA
CASSPAGGRAEDTGELFF
TGTGCCAGCAGCCCCGCGGGCGGGAGGGCCGAGGACACCGGGGAGCTGTTTTTT
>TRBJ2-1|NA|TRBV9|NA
CASSPSRELGEQFF
TGTGCCAGCAGCCCGAGCCGGGAGCTCGGTGAGCAGTTCTTC
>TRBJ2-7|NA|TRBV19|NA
CASSKQGNYYEQYF
TGTGCCAGTAGTAAGCAGGGGAATTACTACGAGCAGTACTTC
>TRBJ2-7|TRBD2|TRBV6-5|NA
CASSYSTSEFFEQYF
TGTGCCAGCAGTTACTCGACTAGCGAATTCTTCGAGCAGTACTTC
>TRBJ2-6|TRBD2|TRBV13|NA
CASSSFFSGAPLSGANVLTF
TGTGCCAGCAGCTCTTTTTTTAGCGGGGCCCCTCTCTCTGGGGCCAACGTCCTGACTTTC
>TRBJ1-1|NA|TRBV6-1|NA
CASSEGAGRYREAFF
TGTGCCAGCAGTGAAGGGGCAGGAAGGTATCGCGAAGCTTTCTTT
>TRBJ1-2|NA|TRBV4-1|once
CASSQTFPGNYGYTF
TGCGCCAGCAGCCAAACCTTCCCAGGAAACTATGGCTACACCTTC
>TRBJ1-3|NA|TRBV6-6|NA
CASSYSKAPSGNTIYF
TGTGCCAGCAGTTACTCAAAAGCTCCCTCTGGAAACACCATATATTTT
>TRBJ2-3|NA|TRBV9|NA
CASSVEQNTDTQYF
TGTGCCAGCAGCGTTGAACAGAACACAGATACGCAGTATTTT
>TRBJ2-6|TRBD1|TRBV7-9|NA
CASSLPTGDSGANVLTF
TGTGCCAGCAGCTTACCGACAGGGGACTCTGGGGCCAACGTCCTGACTTTC
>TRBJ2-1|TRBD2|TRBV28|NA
CASSFSGARQFF
TGTGCCAGCAGTTTCAGCGGGGCGAGGCAGTTCTTC
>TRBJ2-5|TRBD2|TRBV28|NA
CASSSPAGGKGETQYF
TGTGCCAGCAGTTCCCCCGCGGGAGGCAAGGGAGAGACCCAGTACTTC
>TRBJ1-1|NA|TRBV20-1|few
CSARGEAEAFF
TGCAGTGCTAGAGGGGAGGCTGAAGCTTTCTTT
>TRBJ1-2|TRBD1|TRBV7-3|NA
CASSLQGARGYTF
TGTGCCAGCAGCTTACAGGGGGCGCGGGGCTACACCTTC
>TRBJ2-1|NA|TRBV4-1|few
CASSRDREQFF
TGCGCCAGCAGTCGTGACAGGGAGCAGTTCTTC
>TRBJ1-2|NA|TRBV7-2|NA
CASSLIRANYGYTF
TGTGCCAGCAGCTTAATCAGGGCTAACTATGGCTACACCTTC
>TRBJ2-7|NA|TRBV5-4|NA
CASSLGQDYEQYF
TGTGCCAGCAGCTTGGGACAGGACTACGAGCAGTACTTC
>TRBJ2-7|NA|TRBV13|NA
CASSLGATTYEQYF
TGTGCCAGCAGCTTAGGAGCCACTACCTACGAGCAGTACTTC
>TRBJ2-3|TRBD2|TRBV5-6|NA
CASTASLLAGVTDTQYF
TGTGCCAGCACCGCTTCGTTACTAGCGGGAGTGACAGATACGCAGTATTTT
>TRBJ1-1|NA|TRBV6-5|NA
CASWIGGVEAFF
TGTGCCAGCTGGATCGGGGGGGTCGAAGCTTTCTTT
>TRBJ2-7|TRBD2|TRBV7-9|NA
CASSFVSGGNEQYF
TGTGCCAGCAGCTTTGTTAGCGGGGGGAACGAGCAGTACTTC
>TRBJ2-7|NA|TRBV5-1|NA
CASSLEAGSDNEQYF
TGCGCCAGCAGCTTGGAGGCGGGATCGGATAACGAGCAGTACTTC
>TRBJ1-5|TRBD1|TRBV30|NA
CAWGDRLSYSNQPQHF
TGTGCCTGGGGGGACAGGCTAAGTTATAGCAATCAGCCCCAGCATTTT
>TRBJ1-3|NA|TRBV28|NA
CASSLGTSSGNTIYF
TGTGCCAGCAGTTTGGGGACAAGCTCTGGAAACACCATATATTTT
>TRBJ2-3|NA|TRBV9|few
CASSVGSDTQYF
TGTGCCAGCAGCGTAGGGAGCGATACGCAGTATTTT